This TCR beta chain stems from a study of T cell responses to AZD1222 COVID-19 vaccine. Measured with immunoSEQ multiplex PCR; TCRdb has only the in-frame clones, and not every one. The sample comprises about 75,000 clones, 88% of which are singletons, and 9% to 10% rests with the top ten. This CDR3 has 14 residues. V was pared by 0 bases and J by 6 bases, with 12 bases between. The germline gives CDR1 GTSNPN, CDR2 SVGIG (reference sequence). The chain is built from TRBV30 and TRBJ1-5, with D possibly being TRBD1 (6 bases). The sequence derives from an adult who received the MenACWY meningococcal vaccine as a control. The sequenced sample was peripheral blood, obtained 28 days after the second dose of the MenACWY control vaccine. In nucleotides, the CDR3 is TGTGCCTGGAGTGTAGGGGGGGCGAGTCAGCCCCAGCATTTT. It specifies CAWSVGGASQPQHF.